These 8 T cell receptor beta chains came from one sample sequenced in a study of T cell repertoires in cytomegalovirus infection. From the reads, TCRdb called clonotypes with MiXCR, one entry per CDR3 protein. The table has roughly 310,000 distinct CDR3 sequences, 17% seen once. The sequenced sample consisted of PBMCs. These receptors all come from a human donor in good health (CMV status not recorded). Some clones in this sample may be carry-over from other donors' samples.

A few counts support this clonotype. The chain recombines TRBV2 with TRBJ1-6; D is perhaps TRBD1 (5 bases). Trimming stripped 6 bases from V and 7 bases from J, with 22 bases between. Germline CDR1 and CDR2: SNHLY and FYNNEI. CDR3 length: 17 residues. The CDR3 sequence is CASRRTSGRILNSPLHF. For the CDR3, the DNA is TGTGCCAGCAGAAGGACTTCGGGACGGATTCTAAATTCACCCCTCCACTTT.

This clonotype occurred many times. The rearrangement links TRBV7-2 to TRBJ1-5; 7 bases match TRBD1. The CDR3 loop spans 15 amino acids. Germline V gene data show CDR1 as SGHTA and CDR2 as FQGNSA. Trimming removed 5 bases from V and 5 bases from J; junction bases left unmatched: 9. CDR3 amino acids: CASSDRQGLDQPQHF. CDR3 bases: TGTGCCAGCAGCGACCGACAGGGTCTCGATCAGCCCCAGCATTTT.

This clonotype was seen only a few times. The rearrangement links TRBV20-1 to TRBJ1-5; 7 bases align to TRBD1. CDR3 length equals 19 residues. With 0 bases clipped from V and 0 bases from J, the junction kept 14 bases outside the gene matches. The germline gives CDR1 DFQATT, CDR2 SNEGSKA (reference sequence). CDR3 sequence reads: CSAREYRTGTAYSNQPQHF. The CDR3 DNA reads TGCAGTGCTAGAGAATACCGAACGGGGACAGCATATAGCAATCAGCCCCAGCATTTT.

In its sample, this clonotype was seen a few times. This sequence joins TRBV20-1 and TRBJ2-6; either TRBD1 or TRBD2 may supply D (7 bases each). The CDR3 length is 15 residues. V was clipped by 6 bases and J by 2 bases, with 14 bases between them. Germline V gene data show CDR1 as DFQATT and CDR2 as SNEGSKA (reference sequence). CDR3 DNA sequence: TGCAGTGCCCAGGGGGGGATGGCTGGGGCCAACGTCCTGACTTTC. Translation gives CSAQGGMAGANVLTF.

This clonotype was detected many times. The V and J genes are TRBV28 and TRBJ2-3, with 14 bases matching TRBD2. With 4 bases clipped from V and 8 bases from J, the junction kept 5 bases outside the gene matches. Germline CDR1 and CDR2: MDHEN and SYDVKM. The CDR3 is made up of 15 amino acids. CDR3 coding DNA: TGTGCCAGCAGTTGGACTAGCGGGGGGCCCTCTACGCAGTATTTT. Translating gives CASSWTSGGPSTQYF.

The chain has TRBV20-1 and TRBJ2-1, with TRBD1 identical over 8 bases. The germline V gene encodes CDR1 DFQATT and CDR2 SNEGSKA (reference sequence). V trimming: 4 bases; J trimming: 4 bases; junction bases outside the gene matches: 6. The CDR3 contains 14 residues. The CDR3 DNA is TGCAGTGCTAACCGGGACAGGAGGTACAATGAGCAGTTCTTC. Translation gives CSANRDRRYNEQFF.

The J gene is TRBJ1-6, the V gene TRBV2; 7 bases are shared with TRBD1. The CDR3 runs 13 residues. Germline V gene sequence: CDR1 SNHLY, CDR2 FYNNEI. With 9 bases clipped from V and 7 bases from J, the junction kept 6 bases outside the gene matches. CDR3 sequence (DNA): TGTGCCAGGACAGGGACGCCAAATTCACCCCTCCACTTT. Residues: CARTGTPNSPLHF.

This clonotype has a count of ten or more. This rearrangement joins TRBV7-2 to TRBJ2-2; no clear D. CDR3 size: 14 residues. The V end was cut by 1 base, the J end by 8 bases, with 11 bases between. The germline gives CDR1 SGHTA, CDR2 FQGNSA. Written as DNA, the CDR3 is TGTGCCAGCAGCTTAGTCGCCGACCAGGGGGAGCTGTTTTTT. Translated, it gives CASSLVADQGELFF.